Sequencing of this TCR beta chain was carried out in a study of PD-1 blockade in classical Hodgkin lymphoma. CDR1 is MRHNA, CDR2 SNTAGT, per germline. CDR3 length: 14 residues. Trimming pared 6 bases from V and 6 bases from J, leaving 16 bases between. The assay was immunoSEQ multiplex PCR, and TCRdb's table has in-frame clones only and misses some. The sample lists fewer than 95,000 clones, 83% seen once, with about 17% in the top ten. Regarding time point: cycle 4 day 1 (C4D1), after less than 7 weeks of nivolumab. Brentuximab vedotin exposure varied, and every patient relapsed after autologous stem cell transplantation.

This clonotype was sampled from a human donor with classical Hodgkin lymphoma. The sequencing here drew on peripheral blood mononuclear cells (PBMCs), taken before the fourth cycle of nivolumab. The chain carries TRBV6-4 and TRBJ2-3, with a tentative D call TRBD2 (5 bases). As DNA, the CDR3 is TGTGCCAGCAGAAGTGGGCTAGCCGGCGATACGCAGTATTTT. Its protein is CASRSGLAGDTQYF.